One T cell receptor beta chain is described in this entry. It was at deep level that the assay was run. The data were produced by immunoSEQ multiplex PCR, yet TCRdb's version contains in-frame clones alone and is incomplete. This sample carries under 650,000 clones, 90% to 97% of them seen once, and the ten largest clones take approximately 0.06%. Trimming took 4 bases from V and 3 from J; bases not matched to a gene: 2. Germline V lookup: CDR1 SGHAT, CDR2 FQNNGV. The CDR3 has 14 amino acids. This sample is drawn from a study of shared clonotypes between healthy human individuals. The clonotype was recovered from a woman in her twenties or thirties in good health. Sequencing input: naive CD4+ T cells sorted from blood. Subset in this sample: CD45RA+ positively selected. The gene calls are TRBV11-2 and TRBJ2-7, with 11 bases identical to TRBD2. The CDR3 nucleotides read TGTGCCAGCAGCTCAGGACTAGCGGGCTACGAGCAGTACTTC. Residues: CASSSGLAGYEQYF.